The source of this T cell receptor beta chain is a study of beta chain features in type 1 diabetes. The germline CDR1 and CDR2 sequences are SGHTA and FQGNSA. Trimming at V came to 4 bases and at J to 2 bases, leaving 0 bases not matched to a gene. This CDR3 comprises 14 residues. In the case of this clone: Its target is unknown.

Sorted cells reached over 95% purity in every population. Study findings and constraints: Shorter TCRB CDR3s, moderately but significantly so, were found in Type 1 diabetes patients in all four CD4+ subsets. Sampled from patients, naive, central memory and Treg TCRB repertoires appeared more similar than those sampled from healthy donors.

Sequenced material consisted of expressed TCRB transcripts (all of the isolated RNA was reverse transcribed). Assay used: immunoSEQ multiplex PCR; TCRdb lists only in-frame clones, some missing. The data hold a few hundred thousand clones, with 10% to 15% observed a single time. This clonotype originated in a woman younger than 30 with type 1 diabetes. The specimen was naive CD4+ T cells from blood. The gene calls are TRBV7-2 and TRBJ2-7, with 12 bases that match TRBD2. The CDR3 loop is CASSWTSGAYEQYF. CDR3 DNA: TGTGCCAGCAGCTGGACTAGCGGGGCCTACGAGCAGTACTTC.